This TCR beta chain derives from a study of Ad26.COV2.S vaccination and SARS-CoV-2 variants. Whole-study context: Ad26.COV2.S shots went into the muscle once or twice, 56 days apart.

As regards this clone: Its specificity is not known.

TCRdb's copy holds only in-frame clones and misses some; the assay was immunoSEQ multiplex PCR. The table has some 300,000 clones, around 84% seen once. Treatment noted: some 19 received Ad26.COV2.S at low or high dose, single or two shots; 5 received placebo; per-sample allocation not given. Sampling took place 63 days after the first vaccine or placebo injection. At a Boston site, the person donating was an adult of 18-55 years. Study results and caveats: Following vaccination, spike-specific CD8+ and CD4+ T cell responses reportedly exhibited substantial breadth.

Sequencing used peripheral blood, obtained in a trial of Ad26.COV2.S vaccine versus placebo. This receptor was taken from a person aged 18 to 65 who received the Ad26.COV2.S COVID-19 vaccine or a placebo.

CDR3 DNA sequence: TGTGCCAGCAGCCATGGGGGGGCCACTGAAGCTTTCTTT. It codes for CASSHGGATEAFF. The rearrangement joins TRBV6-6 to TRBJ1-1, with a tentative D call TRBD1 (6 bases). The CDR3 consists of 13 residues. CDR1 and CDR2 from the germline V gene are MNHNY and SVGAGI (reference sequence). V shed 6 bases and J shed 4 bases, with 12 bases lying between them.